A single TCR beta chain is shown here with its context. Under the authors' procedure: Estimated nucleated cell counts came from reference gene primer amplification. Some clones are missing from TCRdb's copy, which holds only in-frame ones; the method was immunoSEQ multiplex PCR. V, J and clone size were drawn from that table, and D and trimming were deduced from the DNA. The data hold under 200,000 clones, with about 85% observed a single time. Enrolled during active infection, Seattle patients were then followed longitudinally. The CDR3 is 19 residues long. V lost 7 bases, J lost 4 bases, and 12 bases stayed unmatched. In germline, CDR1 is MNHEY, CDR2 SMNVEV (reference sequence). These data are taken from a study of blood T cell repertoires in COVID-19. Study at large: The analysed material was cDNA or gDNA that came from T cells, B-cell-depleted T cells, or PBMCs.

This TCR was sampled from a woman aged 55-69 years with COVID-19, enrolled during active disease. The chain carries TRBV27 and TRBJ2-6; the match to TRBD2 covers 14 bases. The source material was peripheral blood. The chain's CDR3 is CASTRLAGGPPRGANVLTF. CDR3 bases: TGTGCCAGCACCCGACTAGCGGGAGGGCCTCCAAGGGGGGCCAACGTCCTGACTTTC.